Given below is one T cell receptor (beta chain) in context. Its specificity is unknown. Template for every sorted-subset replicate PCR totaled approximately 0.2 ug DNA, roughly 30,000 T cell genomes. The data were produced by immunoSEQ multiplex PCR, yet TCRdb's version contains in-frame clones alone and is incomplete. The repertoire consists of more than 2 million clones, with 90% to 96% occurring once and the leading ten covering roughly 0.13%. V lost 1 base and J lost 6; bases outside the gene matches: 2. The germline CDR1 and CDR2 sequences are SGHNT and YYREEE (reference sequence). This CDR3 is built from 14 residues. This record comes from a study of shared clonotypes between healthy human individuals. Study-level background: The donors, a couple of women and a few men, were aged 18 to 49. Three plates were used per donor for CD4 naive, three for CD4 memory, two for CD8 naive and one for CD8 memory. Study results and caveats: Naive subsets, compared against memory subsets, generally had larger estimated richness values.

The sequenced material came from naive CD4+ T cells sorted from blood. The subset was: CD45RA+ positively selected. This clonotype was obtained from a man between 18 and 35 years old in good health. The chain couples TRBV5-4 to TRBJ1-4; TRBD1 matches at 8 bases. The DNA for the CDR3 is TGTGCCAGCAGCTTGTGGGACAGGCATGAAAAACTGTTTTTT. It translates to CASSLWDRHEKLFF.